The 26 T cell receptor beta chains below all came from one sample that was sequenced in a study of cytomegalovirus exposure and HLA in healthy donors. Clones were read by immunoSEQ multiplex PCR, and TCRdb kept only the in-frame ones, dropping some. The sample yields 220,000 or so clones, less than 85% seen once. The sequenced material came from PBMCs. The receptors stem from a woman under 30 in good health and CMV-seronegative.

DNA for the CDR3: TGTGCCAGCGGGCCACAGATCAATCAGCCCCAGCATTTT. It is translated as CASGPQINQPQHF. The chain uses TRBV2 and TRBJ1-5; D remains unclear. Trimming left V 8 bases short and J 3 bases short, with 11 bases between. Germline lookup yields CDR1 SNHLY and CDR2 FYNNEI. The CDR3 has 13 amino acids.

The chain combines TRBV28 with TRBJ2-6, with TRBD1 identical over 9 bases. Trimming at V came to 4 bases and at J to 0 bases, leaving 7 bases not matched to a gene. The CDR3 totals 18 residues. Germline-derived CDR1 and CDR2 are MDHEN and SYDVKM. The CDR3 region is CASSSPGQGNSGANVLTF. CDR3 coding DNA: TGTGCCAGCAGTTCCCCGGGACAGGGAAACTCTGGGGCCAACGTCCTGACTTTC.

This rearrangement joins TRBV30 to TRBJ2-5, with D maybe TRBD1 (6 bases). This CDR3 region has 14 residues. V shed 4 bases and J shed 5 bases, with 17 bases lying between them. CDR1 and CDR2 (germline): GTSNPN, SVGIG (reference sequence). This CDR3 reads CAWNQGQELETQYF. The CDR3 nucleotides read TGTGCCTGGAATCAGGGACAAGAGCTGGAGACCCAGTACTTC.

The J gene is TRBJ2-3, the V gene TRBV27, with 10 bases fitting TRBD2. J lost 7 bases, V lost 6 bases, and 10 bases had no gene match. The CDR3 is 15 amino acids. Germline V gene data show CDR1 as MNHEY and CDR2 as SMNVEV (reference sequence). Here the CDR3 DNA reads TGTGCCAGCAGCGAACTAGCGGGGACGTCATATACGCAGTATTTT. Protein sequence: CASSELAGTSYTQYF.

This clone was seen just once. The V and J genes are TRBV2 and TRBJ2-1, with 10 positions matching TRBD2. The CDR3 is made up of 14 amino acids. The V gene's germline CDR1 is SNHLY and CDR2 FYNNEI. Trimming removed 5 bases from V and 7 bases from J; junction bases left unmatched: 5. The DNA for the CDR3 is TGTGCCAGCAGTTGGCTAGCGGGGGTTAATGAGCAGTTCTTC. Translating gives CASSWLAGVNEQFF.

This chain joins TRBV2 and TRBJ1-2; D unresolved. CDR1 and CDR2 (germline): SNHLY, FYNNEI. The CDR3 has 15 amino acids. The ends were cut back, 0 bases at V and 3 bases at J, with 11 bases in the middle. The CDR3 region has the DNA TGTGCCAGCAGTGAAGCGCTTCGGGCGGACTATGGCTACACCTTC. This translates into CASSEALRADYGYTF.

The chain is built from TRBV2 and TRBJ1-1; 8 bases fit TRBD1. CDR3 length equals 14 residues. The trim removed 9 bases at V and 5 bases at J, leaving 11 bases unmatched. In germline, CDR1 is SNHLY, CDR2 FYNNEI. The CDR3 region has the DNA TGTGCCAGAAAGGACAGGGCAATTGTGACTGAAGCTTTCTTT. It codes for CARKDRAIVTEAFF. The full variable domain, its missing parts supplied by reference TRBV2 and TRBJ1-1, is EPEVTQTPSHQVTQMGQEVILRCVPISNHLYFYWYRQILGQKVEFLVSFYNNEISEKSEIFDDQFSVERPDGSNFTLKIRSTKLEDSAMYFCARKDRAIVTEAFFGQGTRLTVV.

The chain is built from TRBV5-4 and TRBJ2-7; D remains ambiguous. The V and J ends lost 3 bases and 0 bases respectively, with 7 bases between them. This CDR3 is built from 13 residues. Germline CDR1 SGHNT, CDR2 YYREEE (reference sequence). The CDR3 DNA reads TGTGCCAGCAGCTCGGAACCCTCCTACGAGCAGTACTTC. Amino acid sequence: CASSSEPSYEQYF.

The rearrangement links TRBV5-3 to TRBJ1-1; 8 bases agree with TRBD1. TRBV5-3 is treated as an ORF (open reading frame) with a function not yet certain. Trimming cost V 9 bases and J 0 bases; bases outside gene matches: 7. This CDR3 spans 14 amino acids. The CDR3, as DNA: TGTGCCACTGGGACAGGCGGGATGAACACTGAAGCTTTCTTT. This translates into CATGTGGMNTEAFF.

J is TRBJ2-7 and V is TRBV7-8; D possibly matches TRBD1 or TRBD2 (5 bases each). This CDR3 contains 14 residues. Germline loops: CDR1 SGHVS, CDR2 FQNEAQ. With 5 bases removed from V and 3 bases from J, the gap between germline ends came to 14 bases. The CDR3 loop reads CASSNRQRHYEQYF. For the CDR3, the DNA is TGTGCCAGCAGCAACCGACAGCGGCACTACGAGCAGTACTTC.

This chain uses TRBV5-1 with TRBJ1-2; D is unresolved. V dropped 1 base and J dropped 5 bases, with 9 bases sitting between them. The CDR3 is made up of 13 amino acids. Germline CDR1 is SGHRS and CDR2 is YFSETQ. The CDR3 nucleotides read TGCGCCAGCAGCTTGTTGGAACAGTATGGCTACACCTTC. The encoded protein is CASSLLEQYGYTF.

As regards this clone: An end of the junction does not agree with germline; a read error may underlie this. The J gene is TRBJ1-5, the V gene TRBV6-1, with no clear D. There are 10 residues in the CDR3. Germline values: CDR1 MNHNS, CDR2 SASEGT. The CDR3 DNA reads TGTGCCAGCAGTGAAGCAGGATTTCGATTC. Protein product: CASSEAGFRF.

This chain connects TRBV4-2 to TRBJ2-7; 10 bases are a match to TRBD2. Germline CDR1 and CDR2: LGHNA and YNFKEQ. V shed 3 bases, J shed 3 bases, and the junction held 5 bases outside the gene matches. The CDR3 spans 15 residues. CDR3 sequence (DNA): TGTGCCAGCAGCCAGGCGGTAGCGGGGGGCTACGAGCAGTACTTC. Residues: CASSQAVAGGYEQYF.

The chain carries TRBV6-5 and TRBJ2-7, with D tentatively TRBD2 (5 bases). The CDR3 sequence is 11 residues long. From germline, CDR1 is MNHEY and CDR2 SVGAGI. V lost 7 bases and J 3 bases, leaving 7 bases between the germline ends. In nucleotides, the CDR3 is TGTGCCAGCACCCGGGGCTACGAGCAGTACTTC. Translating it yields CASTRGYEQYF.

J is TRBJ1-5 and V is TRBV30, with unresolved D. Trimming removed 3 bases from V and 5 bases from J, with 11 bases in between. Germline V gives CDR1 GTSNPN, CDR2 SVGIG (reference sequence). This CDR3 spans 13 amino acids. This CDR3 reads CAWSPGSHQPQHF. The CDR3 nucleotides read TGTGCCTGGAGCCCCGGGTCGCATCAGCCCCAGCATTTT.

V and J are TRBV7-9 and TRBJ2-7; D perhaps matches TRBD1 (6 bases). V lost 6 bases and J 6 bases, leaving 18 bases between the germline ends. From germline, CDR1 is SEHNR and CDR2 FQNEAQ (reference sequence). The CDR3 totals 14 residues. CDR3: CASSLFAQGGEQYF. For the CDR3, the DNA is TGTGCCAGCAGTCTCTTCGCACAGGGTGGCGAGCAGTACTTC.

The chain employs TRBV30 and TRBJ1-1; D is perhaps TRBD1 (6 bases). Deletions cut 0 bases from V and 4 bases from J, with 9 bases between. Germline CDR1 GTSNPN, CDR2 SVGIG (reference sequence). The CDR3 runs to 13 residues. The DNA for the CDR3 is TGTGCCTGGAGTGTTGGGGGGCCCACTGAAGCTTTCTTT. It yields the protein CAWSVGGPTEAFF.

The V and J genes are TRBV28 and TRBJ1-2; the D gene is possibly TRBD1 (5 bases). Germline V gives CDR1 MDHEN, CDR2 SYDVKM. Between the trimmed V and J ends, which lost 7 bases and 9 bases, there was a span of 18 bases. This CDR3 contains 13 residues. As DNA, the CDR3 is TGTGCCAGCATGGTTACAGGAACACCGAGCTACACCTTC. This sequence encodes CASMVTGTPSYTF.

This chain connects TRBV6-6 to TRBJ2-1, with TRBD2 identical over 13 bases. This CDR3 comprises 14 residues. Unmatched junction bases numbered 8, after V lost 6 bases and J lost 12 bases. Per germline, CDR1 MNHNY and CDR2 SVGAGI (reference sequence). CDR3 amino acids: CASRKGLAGLGQFF. CDR3 sequence (DNA): TGTGCCAGCAGGAAGGGACTAGCGGGGCTTGGGCAGTTCTTC.

The chain couples TRBV5-1 to TRBJ2-3; D unclear. Germline loops: CDR1 SGHRS, CDR2 YFSETQ. V was cut by 0 bases and J by 2 bases, with 7 bases left in between. The CDR3 is made up of 14 amino acids. CDR3 sequence reads: CASSLGRTTDTQYF. The CDR3 DNA follows: TGCGCCAGCAGCTTGGGCAGGACCACAGATACGCAGTATTTT.

V usage is TRBV29-1 and J usage is TRBJ2-5, with D possibly being TRBD1 (6 bases). From germline, CDR1 is SQVTM and CDR2 ANQGSEA. There are 14 residues in the CDR3. Trimming took 5 bases from V and 3 from J, leaving 16 bases between them. The chain's CDR3 is CSVSHPRTEETQYF. CDR3 in DNA: TGCAGCGTTTCCCACCCCAGGACAGAAGAGACCCAGTACTTC.

V and J are TRBV28 and TRBJ1-2; D call uncertain. This CDR3 region has 14 residues. Per germline, CDR1 MDHEN and CDR2 SYDVKM. With 6 bases removed from V and 4 bases from J, the gap between germline ends came to 15 bases. This chain's CDR3 is CASRPTTGSYGYTF. The CDR3 bases are TGTGCCAGCAGGCCTACCACCGGGAGCTATGGCTACACCTTC.

The chain combines TRBV7-8 with TRBJ2-3; possibly TRBD1 for D (6 bases). Germline CDR1 SGHVS, CDR2 FQNEAQ. V was shortened by 5 bases and J by 8 bases, with 17 bases between the two germline ends. This CDR3 has 14 residues. CDR3 sequence (DNA): TGTGCCAGCAGCCCCGAGGGACAAAGGGGTACGCAGTATTTT. Its translation: CASSPEGQRGTQYF.

DNA of the CDR3: TGTGCCAGCAGTTTAAGGAAGGGGAGGAACGAGCAGTACTTC. Amino acids: CASSLRKGRNEQYF. V usage is TRBV27 and J usage is TRBJ2-7; D might be TRBD2 (6 bases). The CDR3 is 14 amino acids. Trimming took 2 bases from V and 5 from J, leaving 13 bases between them. From germline, CDR1 is MNHEY and CDR2 SMNVEV (reference sequence).

V and J are TRBV30 and TRBJ2-7; TRBD1 aligns across 7 bases. This CDR3 region has 12 residues. CDR1 is GTSNPN and CDR2 is SVGIG in the germline V gene (reference sequence). Losses at the gene ends were 1 base for V and 6 bases for J; bases not matched to a gene: 3. CDR3 region: CAWSEQGTEQYF. In nucleotides, the CDR3 is TGTGCCTGGAGTGAACAGGGGACCGAGCAGTACTTC.

The chain is built from TRBV5-1 and TRBJ2-3; 7 bases map to TRBD2. The trim removed 3 bases at V and 3 bases at J, leaving 10 bases unmatched. CDR1 and CDR2 (germline): SGHRS, YFSETQ. The CDR3 totals 16 residues. The DNA of the CDR3 is TGCGCCAGCAGCTCACAGAGCGGGGTTGGTACAGATACGCAGTATTTT. Translation: CASSSQSGVGTDTQYF.